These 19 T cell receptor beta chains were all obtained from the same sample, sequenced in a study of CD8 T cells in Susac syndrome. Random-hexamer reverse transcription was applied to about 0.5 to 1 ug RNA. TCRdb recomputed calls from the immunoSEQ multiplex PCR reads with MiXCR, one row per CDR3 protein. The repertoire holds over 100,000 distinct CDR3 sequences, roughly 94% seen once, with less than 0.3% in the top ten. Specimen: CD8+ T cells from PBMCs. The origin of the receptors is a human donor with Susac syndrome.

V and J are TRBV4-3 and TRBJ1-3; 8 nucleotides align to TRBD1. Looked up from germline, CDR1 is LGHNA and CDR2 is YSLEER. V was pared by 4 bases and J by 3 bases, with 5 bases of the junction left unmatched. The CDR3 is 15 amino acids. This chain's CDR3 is CASSPGTGDGNTIYF. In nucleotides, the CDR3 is TGCGCCAGCAGCCCTGGGACAGGAGATGGAAACACCATATATTTT.

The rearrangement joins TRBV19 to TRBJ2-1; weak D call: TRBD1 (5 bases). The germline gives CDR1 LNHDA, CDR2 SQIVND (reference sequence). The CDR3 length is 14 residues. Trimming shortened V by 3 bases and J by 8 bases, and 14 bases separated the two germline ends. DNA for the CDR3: TGTGCCAGTAGTATGGGGCTAGTGTCCCATGAGCAGTTCTTC. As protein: CASSMGLVSHEQFF. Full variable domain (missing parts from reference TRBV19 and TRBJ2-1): DGGITQSPKYLFRKEGQNVTLSCEQNLNHDAMYWYRQDPGQGLRLIYYSQIVNDFQKGDIAEGYSVSREKKESFPLTVTSAQKNPTAFYLCASSMGLVSHEQFFGPGTRLTVL.

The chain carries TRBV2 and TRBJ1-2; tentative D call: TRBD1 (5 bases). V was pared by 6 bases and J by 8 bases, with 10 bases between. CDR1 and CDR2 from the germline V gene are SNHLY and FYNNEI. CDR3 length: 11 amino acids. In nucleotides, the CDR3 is TGTGCCAGCAGCGGGACCATGGGCTACACCTTC. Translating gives CASSGTMGYTF.

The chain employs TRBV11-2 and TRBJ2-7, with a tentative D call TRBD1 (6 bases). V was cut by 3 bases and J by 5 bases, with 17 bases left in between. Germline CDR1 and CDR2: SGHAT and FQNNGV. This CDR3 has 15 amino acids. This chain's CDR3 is CASSFNRVPLHEQYF. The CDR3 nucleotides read TGTGCCAGCAGCTTTAACAGGGTACCCCTCCACGAGCAGTACTTC.

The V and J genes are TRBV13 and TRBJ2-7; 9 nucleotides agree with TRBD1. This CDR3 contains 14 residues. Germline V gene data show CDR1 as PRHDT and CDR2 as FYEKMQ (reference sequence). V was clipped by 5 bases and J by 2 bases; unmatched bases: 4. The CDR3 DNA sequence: TGTGCCAGCAGCGACCGGGACAGGGCCTACGAGCAGTACTTC. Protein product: CASSDRDRAYEQYF.

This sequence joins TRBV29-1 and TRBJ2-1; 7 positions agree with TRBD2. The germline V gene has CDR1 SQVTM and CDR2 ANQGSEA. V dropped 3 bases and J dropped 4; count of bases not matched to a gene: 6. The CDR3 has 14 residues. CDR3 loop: CSVEGDYTYNEQFF. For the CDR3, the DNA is TGCAGCGTTGAGGGGGACTACACATACAATGAGCAGTTCTTC.

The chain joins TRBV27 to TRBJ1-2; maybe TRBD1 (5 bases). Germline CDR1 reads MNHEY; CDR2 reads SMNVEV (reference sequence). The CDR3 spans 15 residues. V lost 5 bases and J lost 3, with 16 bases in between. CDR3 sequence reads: CASSPARGLDYGYTF. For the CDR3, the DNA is TGTGCCAGCAGTCCCGCCCGGGGGTTGGACTATGGCTACACCTTC.

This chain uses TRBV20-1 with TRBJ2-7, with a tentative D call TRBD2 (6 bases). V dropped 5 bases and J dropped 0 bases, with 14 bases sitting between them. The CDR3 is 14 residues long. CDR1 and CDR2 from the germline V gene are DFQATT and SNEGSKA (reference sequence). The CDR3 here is CSAAGRWSSYEQYF. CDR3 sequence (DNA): TGCAGTGCTGCGGGACGGTGGAGCTCCTACGAGCAGTACTTC.

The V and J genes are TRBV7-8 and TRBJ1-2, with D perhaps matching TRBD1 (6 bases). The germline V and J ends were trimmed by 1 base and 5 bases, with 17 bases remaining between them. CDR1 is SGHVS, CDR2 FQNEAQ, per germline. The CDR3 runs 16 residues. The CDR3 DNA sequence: TGTGCCAGCAGCTTAGTATCAGGGGCTAGTGGGTATGGCTACACCTTC. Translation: CASSLVSGASGYGYTF.

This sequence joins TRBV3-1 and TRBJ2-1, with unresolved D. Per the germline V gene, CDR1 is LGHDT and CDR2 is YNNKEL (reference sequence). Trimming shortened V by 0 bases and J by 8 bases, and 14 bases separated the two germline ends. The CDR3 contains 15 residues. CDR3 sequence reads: CASSQEGWASDEQFF. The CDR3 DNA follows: TGTGCCAGCAGCCAAGAAGGCTGGGCGTCAGATGAGCAGTTCTTC.

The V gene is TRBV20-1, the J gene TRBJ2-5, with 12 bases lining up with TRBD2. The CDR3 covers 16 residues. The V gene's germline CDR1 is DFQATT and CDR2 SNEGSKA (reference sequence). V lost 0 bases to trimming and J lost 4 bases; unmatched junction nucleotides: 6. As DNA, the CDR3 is TGCAGTGCTAGAGATCGCATGACTAGCGGGGGAGAGACCCAGTACTTC. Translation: CSARDRMTSGGETQYF.

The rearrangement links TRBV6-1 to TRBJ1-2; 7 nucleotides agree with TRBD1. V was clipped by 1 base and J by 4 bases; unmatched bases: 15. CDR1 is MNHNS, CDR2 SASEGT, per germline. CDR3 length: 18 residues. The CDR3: CASSEEERGFDRAYGYTF. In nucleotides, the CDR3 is TGTGCCAGCAGTGAAGAGGAAAGAGGCTTCGACAGGGCCTATGGCTACACCTTC.

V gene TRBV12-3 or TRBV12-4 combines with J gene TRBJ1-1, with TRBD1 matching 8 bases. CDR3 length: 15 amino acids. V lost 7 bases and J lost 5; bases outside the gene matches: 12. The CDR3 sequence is CASTYPQGADTEAFF. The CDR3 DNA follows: TGTGCCAGCACCTACCCCCAGGGGGCAGATACTGAAGCTTTCTTT.

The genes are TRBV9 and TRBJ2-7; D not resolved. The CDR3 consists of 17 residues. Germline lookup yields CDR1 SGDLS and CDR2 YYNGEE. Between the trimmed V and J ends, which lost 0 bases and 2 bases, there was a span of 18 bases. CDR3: CASSVGLGYPVPYEQYF. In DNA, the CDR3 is TGTGCCAGCAGCGTAGGCCTGGGATACCCAGTTCCCTACGAGCAGTACTTC. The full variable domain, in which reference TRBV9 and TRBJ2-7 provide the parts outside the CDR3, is DSGVTQTPKHLITATGQRVTLRCSPRSGDLSVYWYQQSLDQGLQFLIQYYNGEERAKGNILERFSAQQFPDLHSELNLSSLELGDSALYFCASSVGLGYPVPYEQYFGPGTRLTVT.

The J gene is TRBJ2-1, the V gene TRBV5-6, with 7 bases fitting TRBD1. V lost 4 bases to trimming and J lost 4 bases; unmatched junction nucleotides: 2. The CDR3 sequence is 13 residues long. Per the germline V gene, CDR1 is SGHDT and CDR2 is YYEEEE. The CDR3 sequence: CASSLDRYNEQFF. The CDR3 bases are TGTGCCAGCAGCCTGGACAGGTACAATGAGCAGTTCTTC.

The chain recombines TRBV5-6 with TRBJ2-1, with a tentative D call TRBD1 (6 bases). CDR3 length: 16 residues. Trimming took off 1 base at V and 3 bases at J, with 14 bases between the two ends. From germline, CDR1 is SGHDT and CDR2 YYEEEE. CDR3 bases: TGTGCCAGCAGCTTGTATGGTGGGGGCCTCTACAATGAGCAGTTCTTC. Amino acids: CASSLYGGGLYNEQFF.

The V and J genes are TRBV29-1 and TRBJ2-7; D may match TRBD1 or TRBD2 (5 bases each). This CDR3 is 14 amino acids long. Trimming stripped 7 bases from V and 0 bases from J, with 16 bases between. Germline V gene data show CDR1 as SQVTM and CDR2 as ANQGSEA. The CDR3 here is CSATLAGSSYEQYF. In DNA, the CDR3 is TGCAGCGCCACTCTCGCAGGGAGCTCCTACGAGCAGTACTTC.

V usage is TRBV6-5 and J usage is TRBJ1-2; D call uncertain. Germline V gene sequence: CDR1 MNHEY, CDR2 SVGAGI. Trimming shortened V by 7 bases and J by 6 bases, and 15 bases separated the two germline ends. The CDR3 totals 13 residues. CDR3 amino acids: CASKVGYSDGYTF. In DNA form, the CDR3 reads TGTGCCAGCAAGGTGGGGTACTCGGATGGCTACACCTTC.

For the CDR3, the DNA is TGCAGCGTTGCCCCCTCGGATACGCAGTATTTT. This gives the protein CSVAPSDTQYF. The chain is built from TRBV29-1 and TRBJ2-3; D is ambiguous. This CDR3 is built from 11 residues. Deletions cut 4 bases from V and 6 bases from J, with 8 bases between. Germline-derived CDR1 and CDR2 are SQVTM and ANQGSEA.